Below, 20 T cell receptor beta chains from the same sample are listed, as sequenced in a study of T cell clones after liver transplantation. Assay: immunoSEQ multiplex PCR; the TCRdb copy retains only in-frame clones and omits some. The data hold tens of thousands of clones, with less than 90% observed a single time. The material sequenced was CD8+ T cells from blood, taken 12 months after liver transplant. The receptors shown here come from a human patient who received a liver transplant. Some of these T cells may belong to the graft donor.

The chain combines TRBV19 with TRBJ1-1; no firm D call. V dropped 3 bases and J dropped 8 bases, with 16 bases sitting between them. The CDR3 runs 14 residues. In germline, CDR1 is LNHDA, CDR2 SQIVND (reference sequence). The CDR3, as DNA: TGTGCCAGTAGTATTCGTGACGAGCACTTCGAAGCTTTCTTT. Translating gives CASSIRDEHFEAFF.

A single count supports this clone. This chain links TRBV19 with TRBJ1-1; TRBD1 aligns across 7 bases. There are 13 residues in the CDR3. V dropped 6 bases and J dropped 9; count of bases not matched to a gene: 10. The V gene's germline CDR1 is LNHDA and CDR2 SQIVND (reference sequence). In DNA, the CDR3 is TGTGCCAGTAGATTGGGGACAGCGTATCAAGCTTTCTTT. It translates to CASRLGTAYQAFF.

This chain connects TRBV7-2 to TRBJ2-7; D possibly corresponds to TRBD2 (5 bases). Germline V lookup: CDR1 SGHTA, CDR2 FQGNSA. V was clipped by 1 base and J by 3 bases, with 10 bases between them. The CDR3 loop spans 14 amino acids. DNA for the CDR3: TGTGCCAGCAGCTTAGGGCTAGCTTTCTACGAGCAGTACTTC. Translating it yields CASSLGLAFYEQYF.

J is TRBJ2-5 and V is TRBV4-3; possibly TRBD2 for D (5 bases). The V gene's germline CDR1 is LGHNA and CDR2 YSLEER. With 0 bases removed from V and 2 bases from J, the gap between germline ends came to 13 bases. The CDR3 has 16 amino acids. In nucleotides, the CDR3 is TGCGCCAGCAGCCAAGATTTCCTAGCCCCGCAAGAGACCCAGTACTTC. It specifies CASSQDFLAPQETQYF.

The CDR3 is CASRWEPLGSEAFF. The CDR3, as DNA: TGTGCCAGCAGATGGGAGCCGTTGGGGTCAGAAGCTTTCTTT. This chain joins TRBV7-2 and TRBJ1-1; D unclear. This CDR3 has 14 residues. CDR1 is SGHTA, CDR2 FQGNSA, per germline. V lost 6 bases, J lost 8 bases, and 19 bases lay in between.

This sequence joins TRBV9 and TRBJ2-7; D possibly matches TRBD1 or TRBD2 (7 bases each). Per germline, CDR1 SGDLS and CDR2 YYNGEE. This CDR3 is built from 15 residues. V was shortened by 3 bases and J by 3 bases, with 16 bases between the two germline ends. CDR3 in amino acids: CASSAGGDYHYEQYF. The CDR3 DNA is TGTGCCAGCAGCGCAGGGGGGGACTATCACTACGAGCAGTACTTC.

This clone was found once. This rearrangement joins TRBV27 to TRBJ2-1; the match to TRBD1 covers 10 bases. The CDR3 spans 15 residues. Germline V lookup: CDR1 MNHEY, CDR2 SMNVEV (reference sequence). The V gene end was trimmed by 4 bases and the J gene end by 5 bases; junction bases not matched to a gene: 5. The CDR3 DNA reads as TGTGCCAGCAGTTCCGGGACAGGGGCCCACAATGAGCAGTTCTTC. It translates to CASSSGTGAHNEQFF.

This chain connects TRBV25-1 to TRBJ2-1; D is perhaps TRBD2 (5 bases). The V end lost 5 bases, the J end lost 0 bases, and 14 bases lay between the germline ends. Germline lookup yields CDR1 MGHDK and CDR2 SYGVNS. The CDR3 is 16 amino acids. As DNA, the CDR3 is TGTGCCAGCAGTTCGAAAGCGGCTAGCTCCTACAATGAGCAGTTCTTC. It encodes CASSSKAASSYNEQFF.

The chain uses TRBV6-1 and TRBJ1-2; D is ambiguous. CDR1 MNHNS and CDR2 SASEGT come from the germline V gene. Trimming took 6 bases from V and 8 from J, leaving 13 bases between them. The CDR3 has 12 residues. CDR3 sequence: CASSGLAGGYTF. Written as DNA, the CDR3 is TGTGCCAGCAGCGGGCTCGCGGGAGGCTACACCTTC.

This chain joins TRBV6-5 and TRBJ2-3; 13 nucleotides match TRBD2. This CDR3 has 15 amino acids. Trimming at V came to 2 bases and at J to 4 bases, leaving 0 bases not matched to a gene. CDR1 is MNHEY and CDR2 is SVGAGI in the germline V gene. The CDR3 protein is CASSYGTSGADTQYF. The CDR3 DNA reads TGTGCCAGCAGTTACGGGACTAGCGGGGCAGATACGCAGTATTTT.

J is TRBJ2-1 and V is TRBV27, with 8 nucleotides matching TRBD2. Per the germline V gene, CDR1 is MNHEY and CDR2 is SMNVEV (reference sequence). The CDR3 spans 13 residues. J was trimmed by 8 bases and V by 7 bases; bases with no gene match: 7. Here the CDR3 reads CASISREGHEQFF. The DNA of the CDR3 is TGTGCCAGCATTTCCCGGGAGGGCCATGAGCAGTTCTTC.

Comments on this clone: Other DNA sequences in the same sample also yield this CDR3. The rearrangement links TRBV27 to TRBJ2-7; D might be TRBD1 (5 bases). CDR1 MNHEY and CDR2 SMNVEV come from the germline V gene (reference sequence). The CDR3 sequence is 13 residues long. Trimming pared 3 bases from V and 3 bases from J, leaving 9 bases between. CDR3 protein: CASSLGPYYEQYF. The CDR3 nucleotides are TGTGCCAGCAGTTTGGGGCCATACTACGAGCAGTACTTC.

The chain combines TRBV27 with TRBJ2-7; TRBD1 matches at 7 bases. Losses at the gene ends were 3 bases for V and 3 bases for J; bases not matched to a gene: 5. Per germline, CDR1 MNHEY and CDR2 SMNVEV (reference sequence). The length of the CDR3 is 14 residues. CDR3 residues: CASSLAGGVYEQYF. In nucleotides, the CDR3 is TGTGCCAGCAGTTTGGCAGGGGGTGTCTACGAGCAGTACTTC.

The genes are TRBV29-1 and TRBJ2-7, with 10 bases that match TRBD2. The germline gives CDR1 SQVTM, CDR2 ANQGSEA. This CDR3 comprises 16 residues. With V trimmed by 5 bases and J by 2 bases, 12 bases remained unmatched. CDR3 sequence reads: CSVSWSSGSYPYEQYF. CDR3 DNA: TGCAGCGTTTCGTGGTCTAGCGGGAGCTACCCCTACGAGCAGTACTTC.

This clone turned up a few times. The chain links TRBV7-8 to TRBJ1-1; D might be TRBD1 (5 bases). The CDR3 spans 16 residues. The germline CDR1 and CDR2 sequences are SGHVS and FQNEAQ. Trimming left V 5 bases short and J 4 bases short, with 20 bases between. DNA for the CDR3: TGTGCCAGCAGCCCAATAGGCAGGGCGAGGGGCACTGAAGCTTTCTTT. Translating it yields CASSPIGRARGTEAFF.

The chain carries TRBV7-2 and TRBJ2-3; the D is unclear. Looked up from germline, CDR1 is SGHTA and CDR2 is FQGNSA. CDR3 size: 12 residues. The V gene lost 3 bases and the J gene lost 6 bases, with 7 bases spanning the gap. The CDR3 nucleotides are TGTGCCAGCAGCTTGGGCGTGGATACGCAGTATTTT. Protein sequence: CASSLGVDTQYF. The variable domain in full, with the rest retrieved from reference TRBV7-2 and TRBJ2-3, is GAGVSQSPSNKVTEKGKDVELRCDPISGHTALYWYRQSLGQGLEFLIYFQGNSAPDKSGLPSDRFSAERTGGSVSTLTIQRTQQEDSAVYLCASSLGVDTQYFGPGTRLTVL.

This clone was picked up one time. The genes are TRBV5-6 and TRBJ1-1; D gene uncertain. V was trimmed by 0 bases and J by 5 bases, leaving 5 bases between them. The length of the CDR3 is 12 residues. Germline V CDR1 and CDR2: SGHDT, YYEEEE. CDR3 sequence reads: CASSLGWTEAFF. DNA of the CDR3: TGTGCCAGCAGCTTGGGATGGACTGAAGCTTTCTTT.

This clone was recorded only once. The chain combines TRBV6-1 with TRBJ2-7; 7 bases align to TRBD2. Germline loops: CDR1 MNHNS, CDR2 SASEGT. Germline trimming cut 4 bases from V and 6 bases from J; bases unmatched to any gene: 9. There are 14 residues in the CDR3. The CDR3 DNA follows: TGTGCCAGCAGTGGGGCTAGCGGAGGCCGCGAGCAGTACTTC. Its protein product is CASSGASGGREQYF.

V usage is TRBV7-2 and J usage is TRBJ2-1, with D possibly being TRBD1 or TRBD2 (5 bases each). Germline V CDR1 and CDR2: SGHTA, FQGNSA. V lost 1 base and J lost 4, with 17 bases in between. The CDR3 length is 17 residues. CDR3 in DNA: TGTGCCAGCAGCTTAGTCCCGGGACCGAGAAAATACAATGAGCAGTTCTTC. Its translation is CASSLVPGPRKYNEQFF.

V gene TRBV27 combines with J gene TRBJ2-7; D possibly corresponds to TRBD1 (6 bases). This CDR3 region has 14 residues. The germline CDR1 and CDR2 sequences are MNHEY and SMNVEV (reference sequence). Between the trimmed V and J ends, which lost 0 bases and 3 bases, there was a span of 9 bases. The DNA of the CDR3 is TGTGCCAGCAGTTTATCAGGGGGTGGCTACGAGCAGTACTTC. It yields the protein CASSLSGGGYEQYF.